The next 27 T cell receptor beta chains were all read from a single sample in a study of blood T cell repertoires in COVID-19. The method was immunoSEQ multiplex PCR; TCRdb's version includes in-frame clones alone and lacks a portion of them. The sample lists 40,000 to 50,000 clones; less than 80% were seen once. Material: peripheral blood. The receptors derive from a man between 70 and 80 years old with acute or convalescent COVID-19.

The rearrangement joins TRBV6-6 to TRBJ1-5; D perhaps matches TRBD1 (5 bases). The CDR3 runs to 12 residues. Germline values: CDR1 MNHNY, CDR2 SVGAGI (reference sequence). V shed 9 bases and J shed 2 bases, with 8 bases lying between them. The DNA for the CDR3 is TGTGCCAGTACAGGTGGCAATCAGCCCCAGCATTTT. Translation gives CASTGGNQPQHF.

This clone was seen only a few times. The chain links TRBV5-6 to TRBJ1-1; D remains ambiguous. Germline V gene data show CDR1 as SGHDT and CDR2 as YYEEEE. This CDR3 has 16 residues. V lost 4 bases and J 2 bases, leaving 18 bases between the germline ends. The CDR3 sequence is CASSPRVRLGNTEAFF. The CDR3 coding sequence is TGTGCCAGCAGCCCACGCGTGCGCCTAGGAAACACTGAAGCTTTCTTT.

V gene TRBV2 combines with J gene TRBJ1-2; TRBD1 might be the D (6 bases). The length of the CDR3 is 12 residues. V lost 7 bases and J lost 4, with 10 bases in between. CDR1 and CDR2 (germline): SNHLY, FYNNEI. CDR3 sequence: CASNRDGYGYTF. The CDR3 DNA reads TGTGCCAGCAACAGGGATGGCTATGGCTACACCTTC.

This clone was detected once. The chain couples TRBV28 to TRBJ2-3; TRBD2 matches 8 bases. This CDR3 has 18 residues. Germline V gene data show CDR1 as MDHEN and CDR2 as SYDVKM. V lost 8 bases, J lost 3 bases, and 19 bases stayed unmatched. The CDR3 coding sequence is TGTGCCAGCTTCCAAAGCGGGGGAACGGGAGTTGTAACAGATACGCAGTATTTT. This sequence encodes CASFQSGGTGVVTDTQYF.

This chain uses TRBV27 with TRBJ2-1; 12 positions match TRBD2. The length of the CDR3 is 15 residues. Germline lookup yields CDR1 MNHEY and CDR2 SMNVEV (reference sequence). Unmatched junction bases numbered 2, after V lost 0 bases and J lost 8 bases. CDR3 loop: CASSLSGLAGYEQFF. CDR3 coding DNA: TGTGCCAGCAGTTTATCGGGACTAGCGGGCTATGAGCAGTTCTTC.

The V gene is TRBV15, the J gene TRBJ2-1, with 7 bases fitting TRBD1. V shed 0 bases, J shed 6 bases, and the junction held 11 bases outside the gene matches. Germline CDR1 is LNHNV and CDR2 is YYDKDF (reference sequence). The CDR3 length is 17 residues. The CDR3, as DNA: TGTGCCACCAGCAGAGAGGGATCCAGGGGACAGTTCAATGAGCAGTTCTTC. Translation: CATSREGSRGQFNEQFF.

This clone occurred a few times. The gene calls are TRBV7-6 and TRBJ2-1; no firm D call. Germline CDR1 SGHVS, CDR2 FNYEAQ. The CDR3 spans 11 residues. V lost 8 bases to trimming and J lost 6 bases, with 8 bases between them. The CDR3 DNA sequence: TGTGCCAGCGTTCAGTCCAATGAGCAGTTCTTC. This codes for CASVQSNEQFF.

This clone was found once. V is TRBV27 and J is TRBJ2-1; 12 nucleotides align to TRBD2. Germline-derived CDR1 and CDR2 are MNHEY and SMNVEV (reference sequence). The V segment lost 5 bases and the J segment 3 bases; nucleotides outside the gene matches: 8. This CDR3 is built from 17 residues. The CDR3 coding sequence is TGTGCCAGCAGTCGGTGGCTAGCGGGGGGGCACTACAATGAGCAGTTCTTC. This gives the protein CASSRWLAGGHYNEQFF.

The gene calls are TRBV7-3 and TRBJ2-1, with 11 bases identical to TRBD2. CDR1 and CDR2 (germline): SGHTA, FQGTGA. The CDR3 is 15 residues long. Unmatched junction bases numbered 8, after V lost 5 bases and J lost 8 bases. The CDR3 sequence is CASSAIAGGGDEQFF. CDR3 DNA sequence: TGTGCCAGCAGCGCAATAGCGGGAGGGGGGGATGAGCAGTTCTTC. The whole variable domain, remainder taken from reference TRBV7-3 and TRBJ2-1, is GAGVSQTPSNKVTEKGKYVELRCDPISGHTALYWYRQSLGQGPEFLIYFQGTGAADDSGLPNDRFFAVRPEGSVSTLKIQRTERGDSAVYLCASSAIAGGGDEQFFGPGTRLTVL.

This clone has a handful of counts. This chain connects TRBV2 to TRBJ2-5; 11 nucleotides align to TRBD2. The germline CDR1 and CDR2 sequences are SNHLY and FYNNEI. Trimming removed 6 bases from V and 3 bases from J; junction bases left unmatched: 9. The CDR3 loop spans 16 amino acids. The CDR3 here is CASSDLSGRGKETQYF. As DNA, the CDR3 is TGTGCCAGCAGCGACCTTAGCGGGAGGGGTAAAGAGACCCAGTACTTC.

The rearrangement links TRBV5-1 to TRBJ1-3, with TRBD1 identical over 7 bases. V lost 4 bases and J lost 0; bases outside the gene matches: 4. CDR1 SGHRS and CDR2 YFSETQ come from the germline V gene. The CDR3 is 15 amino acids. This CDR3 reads CASSRRQGSGNTIYF. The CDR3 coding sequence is TGCGCCAGCAGCAGGCGACAGGGCTCTGGAAACACCATATATTTT. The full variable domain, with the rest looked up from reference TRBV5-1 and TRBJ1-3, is KAGVTQTPRYLIKTRGQQVTLSCSPISGHRSVSWYQQTPGQGLQFLFEYFSETQRNKGNFPGRFSGRQFSNSRSEMNVSTLELGDSALYLCASSRRQGSGNTIYFGEGSWLTVV.

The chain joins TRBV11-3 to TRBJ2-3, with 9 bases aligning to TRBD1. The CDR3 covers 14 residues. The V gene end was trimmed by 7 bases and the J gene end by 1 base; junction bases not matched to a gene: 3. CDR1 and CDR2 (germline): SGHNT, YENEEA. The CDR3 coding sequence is TGTGCCAGCACCTGGACAGGGGGCACAGATACGCAGTATTTT. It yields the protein CASTWTGGTDTQYF.

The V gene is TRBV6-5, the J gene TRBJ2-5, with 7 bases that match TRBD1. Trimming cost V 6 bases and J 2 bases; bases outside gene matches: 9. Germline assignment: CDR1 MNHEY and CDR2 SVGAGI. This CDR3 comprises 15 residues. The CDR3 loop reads CASRAWDSGQETQYF. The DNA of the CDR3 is TGTGCCAGCAGGGCATGGGACAGCGGTCAAGAGACCCAGTACTTC.

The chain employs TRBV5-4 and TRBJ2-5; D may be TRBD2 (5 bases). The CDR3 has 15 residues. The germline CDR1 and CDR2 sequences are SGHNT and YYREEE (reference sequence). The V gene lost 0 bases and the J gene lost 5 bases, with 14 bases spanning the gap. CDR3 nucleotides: TGTGCCAGCAGCTTGGTTGGTGAGGGCGGGGAGACCCAGTACTTC. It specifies CASSLVGEGGETQYF.

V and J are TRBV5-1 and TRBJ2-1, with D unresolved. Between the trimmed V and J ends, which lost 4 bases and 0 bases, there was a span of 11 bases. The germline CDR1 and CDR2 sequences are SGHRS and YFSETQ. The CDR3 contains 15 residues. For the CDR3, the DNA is TGCGCCAGCAGCCCCGACTCGAGCTCCTACAATGAGCAGTTCTTC. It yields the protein CASSPDSSSYNEQFF.

The CDR3 sequence is CASSLGQGVNQPQHF. DNA of the CDR3: TGTGCCAGCAGCTTAGGGCAGGGGGTCAATCAGCCCCAGCATTTT. The chain uses TRBV7-9 and TRBJ1-5; 7 bases agree with TRBD1. Trimming took 1 base from V and 3 from J; bases not matched to a gene: 3. Germline CDR1 SEHNR, CDR2 FQNEAQ (reference sequence). The CDR3 length is 15 residues.

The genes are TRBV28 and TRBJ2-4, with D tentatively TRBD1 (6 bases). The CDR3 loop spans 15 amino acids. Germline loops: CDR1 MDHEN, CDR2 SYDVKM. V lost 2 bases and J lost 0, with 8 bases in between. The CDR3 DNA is TGTGCCAGCAGTTTACCAGGGGAAGCCAAAAACATTCAGTACTTC. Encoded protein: CASSLPGEAKNIQYF.

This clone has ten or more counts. CDR3 in DNA: TGCAGCGTTGTTTTGGCTAGCGGGAGTCAAGAGACCCAGTACTTC. It codes for CSVVLASGSQETQYF. The V gene is TRBV29-1, the J gene TRBJ2-5; TRBD2 matches at 10 bases. Losses at the gene ends were 4 bases for V and 2 bases for J; bases not matched to a gene: 7. This CDR3 comprises 15 residues. The germline gives CDR1 SQVTM, CDR2 ANQGSEA. Drawing the rest from reference TRBV29-1 and TRBJ2-5, the complete variable domain is SAVISQKPSRDICQRGTSLTIQCQVDSQVTMMFWYRQQPGQSLTLIATANQGSEATYESGFVIDKFPISRPNLTFSTLTVSNMSPEDSSIYLCSVVLASGSQETQYFGPGTRLLVL.

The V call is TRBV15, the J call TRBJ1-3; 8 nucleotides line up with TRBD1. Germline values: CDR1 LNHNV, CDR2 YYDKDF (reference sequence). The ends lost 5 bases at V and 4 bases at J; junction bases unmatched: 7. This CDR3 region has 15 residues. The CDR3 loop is CATSSRTGSGNTIYF. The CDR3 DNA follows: TGTGCCACCAGCTCCCGGACAGGGTCGGGAAACACCATATATTTT.

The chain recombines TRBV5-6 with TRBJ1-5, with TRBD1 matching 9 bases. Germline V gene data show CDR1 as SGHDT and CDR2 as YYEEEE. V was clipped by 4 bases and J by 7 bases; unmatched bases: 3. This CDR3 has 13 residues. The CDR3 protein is CASSLDRGQPQHF. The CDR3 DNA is TGTGCCAGCAGCCTAGACAGGGGGCAGCCCCAGCATTTT.

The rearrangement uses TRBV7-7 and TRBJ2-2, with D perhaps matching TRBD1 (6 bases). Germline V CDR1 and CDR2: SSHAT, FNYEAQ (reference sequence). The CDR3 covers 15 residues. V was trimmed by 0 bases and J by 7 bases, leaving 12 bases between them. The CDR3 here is CASSLAQGTIGELFF. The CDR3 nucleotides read TGTGCCAGCAGCTTAGCGCAAGGGACAATCGGGGAGCTGTTTTTT.

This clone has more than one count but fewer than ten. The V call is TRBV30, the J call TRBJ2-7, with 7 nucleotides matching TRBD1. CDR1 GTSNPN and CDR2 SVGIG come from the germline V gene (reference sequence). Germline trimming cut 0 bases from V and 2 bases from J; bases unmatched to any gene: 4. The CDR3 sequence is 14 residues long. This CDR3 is CAWSVLGGTYEQYF. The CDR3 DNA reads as TGTGCCTGGAGTGTTTTAGGGGGCACCTACGAGCAGTACTTC.

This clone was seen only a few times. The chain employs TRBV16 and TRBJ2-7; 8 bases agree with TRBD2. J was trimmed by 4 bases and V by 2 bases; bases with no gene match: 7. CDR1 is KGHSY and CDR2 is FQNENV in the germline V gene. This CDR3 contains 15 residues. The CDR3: CASSQPREGRYEQYF. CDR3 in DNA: TGTGCCAGCAGCCAACCTCGGGAGGGGCGATACGAGCAGTACTTC.

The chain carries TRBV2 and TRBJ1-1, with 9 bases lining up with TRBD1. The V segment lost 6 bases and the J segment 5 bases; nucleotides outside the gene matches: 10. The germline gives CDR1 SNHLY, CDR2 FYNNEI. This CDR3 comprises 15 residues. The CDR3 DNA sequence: TGTGCCAGCAGCGCGACAGGGGGATTAGGTACTGAAGCTTTCTTT. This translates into CASSATGGLGTEAFF.

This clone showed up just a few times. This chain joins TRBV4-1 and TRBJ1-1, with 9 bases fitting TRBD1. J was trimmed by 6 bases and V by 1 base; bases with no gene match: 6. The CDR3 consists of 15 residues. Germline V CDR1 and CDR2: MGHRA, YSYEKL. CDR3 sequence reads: CASSQVTGGIAEAFF. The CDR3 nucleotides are TGCGCCAGCAGCCAAGTTACAGGGGGCATCGCTGAAGCTTTCTTT.

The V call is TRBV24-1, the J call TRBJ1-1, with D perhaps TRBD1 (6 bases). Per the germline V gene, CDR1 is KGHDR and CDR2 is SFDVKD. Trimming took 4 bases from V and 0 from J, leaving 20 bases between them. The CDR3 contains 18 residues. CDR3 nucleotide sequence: TGTGCCACCAGTGAAATTACCCGGACAGAAAAAATGAACACTGAAGCTTTCTTT. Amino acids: CATSEITRTEKMNTEAFF.

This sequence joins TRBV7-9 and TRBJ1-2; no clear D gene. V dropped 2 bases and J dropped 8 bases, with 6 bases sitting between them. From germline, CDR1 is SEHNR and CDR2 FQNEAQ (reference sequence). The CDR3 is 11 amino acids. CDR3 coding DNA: TGTGCCAGCAGCTTACCCCCAGGCTACACCTTC. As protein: CASSLPPGYTF. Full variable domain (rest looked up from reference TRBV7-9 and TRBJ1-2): DTGVSQNPRHKITKRGQNVTFRCDPISEHNRLYWYRQTLGQGPEFLTYFQNEAQLEKSRLLSDRFSAERPKGSFSTLEIQRTEQGDSAMYLCASSLPPGYTFGSGTRLTVV.